This T cell receptor beta chain was documented in a study of shared clonotypes between healthy human individuals. About the research overall: The study drew on a couple of women and a few men aged 18 to 49 as donors.

The test was conducted at deep level. TCRdb's copy holds only in-frame clones and misses some; the assay was immunoSEQ multiplex PCR. The table includes about half a million clones, 60% to 80% detected once. The length of the CDR3 is 12 residues. Per the germline V gene, CDR1 is SEHNR and CDR2 is FQNEAQ (reference sequence). Trimming stripped 5 bases from V and 6 bases from J, with 8 bases between. The healthy adult donors were HIV-negative and reported no recent acute infections or vaccinations. The V call is TRBV7-9, the J call TRBJ1-5; D remains ambiguous. The sample consisted of PBMCs. This sequence originates from a woman between 40 and 50 years old in good health. Some clones in this sample may be carry-over from other donors' samples. The chain's CDR3 is CASSLPGQPQHF. The DNA of the CDR3 is TGTGCCAGCAGCCTCCCCGGTCAGCCCCAGCATTTT.